The rows below give T cell receptor beta chains drawn from one sample of a study of cytomegalovirus exposure and HLA in healthy donors. Using immunoSEQ multiplex PCR, the repertoire was profiled, and TCRdb retains in-frame clones only, with some absent. Of fewer than 140,000 clones detected, over 70% appear once; the ten largest clones hold 2.8%. Sequencing was performed on PBMCs. The receptors originated from a female donor in good health and CMV-seronegative. CDR3s include the opening cysteine and the closing phenylalanine or tryptophan. Each record gives: CDR3 length, clone size, V gene, D gene, J gene, CDR3 DNA, CDR3 protein. D genes are given only for firm matches. Expanded clones get a size class; other rows say once, few or many, or leave the size out.

length: 16; size: NA; V: TRBV9; D: NA; J: TRBJ2-5; DNA: TGTGCCAGCAGCGTAGAGGGTACGGGACTTGGGGAGACCCAGTACTTC; CDR3: CASSVEGTGLGETQYF
length: 19; size: NA; V: TRBV13; D: TRBD2; J: TRBJ2-3; DNA: TGTGCCAGCAGCTCCCGGGGAGGGGAGAGCCCGAGCATTACAGATACGCAGTATTTT; CDR3: CASSSRGGESPSITDTQYF
length: 14; size: NA; V: TRBV7-8; D: NA; J: TRBJ2-1; DNA: TGTGCCAGCAGCTTAGTCGGTGCCAACAATGAGCAGTTCTTC; CDR3: CASSLVGANNEQFF
length: 16; size: few; V: TRBV7-2; D: TRBD2; J: TRBJ2-7; DNA: TGTGCCAGCAGCCTAACTTCTAGCGGGAGATTCAACGAGCAGTACTTC; CDR3: CASSLTSSGRFNEQYF
length: 12; size: NA; V: TRBV2; D: NA; J: TRBJ2-7; DNA: TGTGCCAGCGGCCGATTTCGCTACGAGCAGTACTTC; CDR3: CASGRFRYEQYF
length: 15; size: few; V: TRBV30; D: TRBD1; J: TRBJ2-7; DNA: TGTGCCTGGAGGGCGTCCGGGACAGGGGGTAGGGAGCAGTACTTC; CDR3: CAWRASGTGGREQYF
length: 13; size: once; V: TRBV15; D: NA; J: TRBJ2-7; DNA: TGTGCCACCAGCAGAGTCGGAGCAAGGGAGCAGTACTTC; CDR3: CATSRVGAREQYF
length: 13; size: few; V: TRBV29-1; D: NA; J: TRBJ2-7; DNA: TGCAGCGTCCAGGCGATTCCCGACTACGAGCAGTACTTC; CDR3: CSVQAIPDYEQYF
length: 13; size: NA; V: TRBV19; D: NA; J: TRBJ1-1; DNA: TGTGCCAGTAGCGAGGGTCGGCGGACTGAAGCTTTCTTT; CDR3: CASSEGRRTEAFF
length: 13; size: NA; V: TRBV7-2; D: NA; J: TRBJ1-1; DNA: TGTGCCAGCAGCTTAGACCTAAACACTGAAGCTTTCTTT; CDR3: CASSLDLNTEAFF
length: 17; size: NA; V: TRBV7-9; D: TRBD1; J: TRBJ2-1; DNA: TGTGCCAGCAGCTTACTACAGGGGATCCTTTCCTACAATGAGCAGTTCTTC; CDR3: CASSLLQGILSYNEQFF
length: 14; size: once; V: TRBV6-1; D: TRBD1; J: TRBJ2-1; DNA: TGTGCCAGCAGATCCAGGGGGCGCTCCAATGAGCAGTTCTTC; CDR3: CASRSRGRSNEQFF
length: 14; size: NA; V: TRBV5-8; D: TRBD2; J: TRBJ2-3; DNA: TGTGCCAGCAGCTTGCGGGAGGGAGAAGATACGCAGTATTTT; CDR3: CASSLREGEDTQYF
length: 12; size: few; V: TRBV7-2; D: NA; J: TRBJ2-5; DNA: TGTGCCAGCAGCCTACCCTTAGAGACCCAGTACTTC; CDR3: CASSLPLETQYF
length: 15; size: NA; V: TRBV29-1; D: TRBD2; J: TRBJ2-1; DNA: TGCAGCTCTGGACTAGCGGGAGATCTGGGCAATGAGCAGTTCTTC; CDR3: CSSGLAGDLGNEQFF
length: 13; size: NA; V: TRBV2; D: NA; J: TRBJ1-1; DNA: TGTGCCAGCAGTCCGCAGATGAACACTGAAGCTTTCTTT; CDR3: CASSPQMNTEAFF
length: 14; size: NA; V: TRBV5-1; D: NA; J: TRBJ2-7; DNA: TGCGCCAGCAGCTCGCCTGCCATTTCGGACGAGCAGTACTTC; CDR3: CASSSPAISDEQYF
length: 15; size: NA; V: TRBV11-3; D: NA; J: TRBJ1-1; DNA: TGTGCCAGCAGCTTAACCGGGAACATGAACACTGAAGCTTTCTTT; CDR3: CASSLTGNMNTEAFF
length: 16; size: NA; V: TRBV10-3; D: NA; J: TRBJ1-5; DNA: TGTGCCATCCTCAAGGCTCCCCTCGGCCTAGATCAGCCCCAGCATTTT; CDR3: CAILKAPLGLDQPQHF
length: 15; size: NA; V: TRBV5-3; D: TRBD1; J: TRBJ1-5; DNA: TGTGCCAGAAGCTTCCGACAGGGGAGCAATCAGCCCCAGCATTTT; CDR3: CARSFRQGSNQPQHF
length: 13; size: NA; V: TRBV6-5; D: NA; J: TRBJ2-7; DNA: TGTGCCAGCAGCAACGGGGTGATCGACGAGCAGTACTTC; CDR3: CASSNGVIDEQYF
length: 17; size: NA; V: TRBV7-2; D: NA; J: TRBJ2-7; DNA: TGTGCCAGCTCTGTAAGCCGGGGAGCGGGTTCCTCCTACGAGCAGTACTTC; CDR3: CASSVSRGAGSSYEQYF
length: 13; size: NA; V: TRBV19; D: TRBD2; J: TRBJ2-5; DNA: TGTGCCAGTAGTAGGCGGGAGGCGTGGGAGCAGTACTTC; CDR3: CASSRREAWEQYF